This TCR beta chain came from a study of graft-versus-host responses after intestinal transplantation. About the research overall: Anti-thymocyte globulin was used for induction in all recipients, who then took tacrolimus and steroids for roughly three years.

Regarding this clone: Its target is not known.

Per the germline V gene, CDR1 is LNHNV and CDR2 is YYDKDF (reference sequence). The V end lost 0 bases, the J end lost 5 bases, and 14 bases lay between the germline ends. The CDR3 extends over 15 amino acids. Profiling relied on immunoSEQ multiplex PCR, and the TCRdb table lists in-frame clones only, not all of them. The data show about 90,000 clones, 92% seen once. The source material was unstimulated CD4+ T cells sorted from spleen or lymph node cells, sampled before intestinal transplant. The rearrangement joins TRBV15 to TRBJ2-7, with D hard to call. The clonotype comes from a human donor who received an intestinal transplant. CDR3 nucleotides: TGTGCCACCAGCAGAGATTCGCGAGATGTCGACGAGCAGTACTTC. Amino acid sequence: CATSRDSRDVDEQYF.